The 8 T cell receptor beta chains below come from one sample, sequenced in a study of human T cells and chemical hapten exposure. From the RACE reads, TCRdb called clonotypes with MiXCR, one entry per CDR3 protein. The sample has 370,000 or so distinct CDR3 sequences; about 4.8% are singletons. Noted time point: patch test 1, 2 weeks after DPC sensitization. The sample's treatment: therapeutic diphenylcyclopropenone sensitization with weekly scalp DPC. The starting material was whole blood, obtained in connection with sensitization to the hapten diphenylcyclopropenone (DPC). Receptors originate from a woman aged 50 to 60 with alopecia areata. Some clones in this sample may be carry-over from other donors' samples.

This clonotype appeared a few times. The gene calls are TRBV4-2 and TRBJ1-1; unclear D gene. The V gene lost 4 bases and the J gene lost 4 bases, with 10 bases spanning the gap. CDR3 length: 13 amino acids. Germline CDR1 is LGHNA and CDR2 is YNFKEQ. CDR3 coding DNA: TGTGCCAGCAGCCGCGATCAGACCACTGAAGCTTTCTTT. It yields the protein CASSRDQTTEAFF.

The table lists this clonotype with many counts. The chain has TRBV6-5 and TRBJ2-5, with D uncertain. The CDR3 is 14 amino acids. Between the trimmed V and J ends, which lost 4 bases and 1 base, there was a span of 10 bases. Germline CDR1 and CDR2: MNHEY and SVGAGI. CDR3 sequence (DNA): TGTGCCAGCAGTTCTCGAGCGCTCCAAGAGACCCAGTACTTC. It encodes CASSSRALQETQYF.

V gene TRBV7-2 combines with J gene TRBJ2-3, with 7 bases that match TRBD1. Per germline, CDR1 SGHTA and CDR2 FQGNSA. The junction had 5 bases not matched to a gene; V was cut back by 6 bases and J by 5 bases. This CDR3 comprises 13 residues. Here the CDR3 DNA reads TGTGCCAGCAGTTCCACAGGGGTAGATACGCAGTATTTT. Amino acids: CASSSTGVDTQYF.

This clonotype has a count of ten or more. The chain employs TRBV27 and TRBJ2-3, with 8 bases lining up with TRBD2. The CDR3 contains 14 residues. Trimming took 5 bases from V and 7 from J; bases not matched to a gene: 8. The germline CDR1 and CDR2 sequences are MNHEY and SMNVEV (reference sequence). CDR3 sequence (DNA): TGTGCCAGCAGTCTACGGGGGGGACGGAATACGCAGTATTTT. Translated: CASSLRGGRNTQYF.

In this sample, this clonotype turned up many times. The V and J genes are TRBV29-1 and TRBJ1-4; D remains unclear. CDR3 length equals 13 residues. CDR1 and CDR2 (germline): SQVTM, ANQGSEA. Deletions cut 7 bases from V and 8 bases from J, with 17 bases between. Here the CDR3 reads CSAKPGNGEKLFF. For the CDR3, the DNA is TGCAGCGCCAAGCCCGGGAACGGGGAAAAACTGTTTTTT.

This clonotype has ten or more counts. The V and J genes are TRBV9 and TRBJ1-2; D unclear. The V end was cut by 1 base, the J end by 0 bases, with 13 bases between. This CDR3 comprises 16 residues. Germline V gives CDR1 SGDLS, CDR2 YYNGEE. This chain's CDR3 is CASSVKNPRTNYGYTF. CDR3 nucleotide sequence: TGTGCCAGCAGCGTAAAAAATCCCCGGACTAACTATGGCTACACCTTC.

This clonotype was seen repeatedly, ten times or more. V and J are TRBV20-1 and TRBJ1-4; D remains ambiguous. Germline CDR1 is DFQATT and CDR2 is SNEGSKA (reference sequence). The CDR3 runs 13 residues. CDR3 in amino acids: CSVGGGPGEKLFF. CDR3 bases: TGCAGCGTTGGAGGAGGACCGGGAGAAAAACTGTTTTTT.

This clonotype came up many times. The chain carries TRBV27 and TRBJ2-7; no definite D call. The CDR3 has 17 residues. V was trimmed by 5 bases and J by 5 bases, leaving 25 bases between them. Germline values: CDR1 MNHEY, CDR2 SMNVEV (reference sequence). CDR3 nucleotides: TGTGCCAGCAGTGTTAGCCTGACTGTTCCTTTGGTCCACGAGCAGTACTTC. Translation gives CASSVSLTVPLVHEQYF.